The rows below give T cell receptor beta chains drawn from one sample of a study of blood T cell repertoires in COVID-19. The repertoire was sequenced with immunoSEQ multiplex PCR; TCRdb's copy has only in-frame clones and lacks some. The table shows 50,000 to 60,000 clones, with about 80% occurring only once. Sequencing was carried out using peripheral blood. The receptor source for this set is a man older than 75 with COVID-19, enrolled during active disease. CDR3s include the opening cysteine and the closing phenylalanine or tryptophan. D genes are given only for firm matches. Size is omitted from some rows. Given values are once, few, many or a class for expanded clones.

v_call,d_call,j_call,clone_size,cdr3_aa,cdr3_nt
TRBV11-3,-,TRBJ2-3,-,CASSLSGNPTDTQYF,TGTGCCAGCAGCTTATCGGGGAACCCCACAGATACGCAGTATTTT
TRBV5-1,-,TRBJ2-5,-,CASSPPEETQYF,TGCGCCAGCAGCCCCCCAGAAGAGACCCAGTACTTC
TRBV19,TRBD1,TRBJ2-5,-,CASSSRWDREETQYF,TGTGCCAGTAGTAGCCGTTGGGACAGAGAAGAGACCCAGTACTTC
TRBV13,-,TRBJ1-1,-,CASSLGRRINTEAFF,TGTGCCAGCAGCTTAGGCCGGAGGATTAACACTGAAGCTTTCTTT
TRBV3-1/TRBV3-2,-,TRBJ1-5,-,CASSQGATQPQHF,TGTGCCAGCAGCCAAGGGGCCACTCAGCCCCAGCATTTT
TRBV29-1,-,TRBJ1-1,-,CSVRGGEFGGDTEAFF,TGCAGCGTTCGGGGTGGGGAATTCGGGGGAGACACTGAAGCTTTCTTT
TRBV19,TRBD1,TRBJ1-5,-,CASSTTGGFQPQHF,TGTGCCAGTAGTACAACAGGGGGCTTTCAGCCCCAGCATTTT
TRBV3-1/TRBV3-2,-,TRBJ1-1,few,CASSPELFGVGGTEAFF,TGTGCCAGCAGCCCTGAACTATTCGGGGTGGGTGGCACTGAAGCTTTCTTT
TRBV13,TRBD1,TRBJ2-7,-,CASSVGQGNYEQYF,TGTGCCAGCAGCGTGGGACAGGGGAACTACGAGCAGTACTTC
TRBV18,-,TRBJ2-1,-,CASSPQASRAGNEQFF,TGTGCCAGCTCACCACAGGCGTCCAGAGCGGGCAATGAGCAGTTCTTC
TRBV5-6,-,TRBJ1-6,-,CASGEGISPLHF,TGTGCCAGCGGAGAGGGTATTTCACCCCTCCACTTT
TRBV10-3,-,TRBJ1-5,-,CAISDVGERGNQPQHF,TGTGCCATCAGTGACGTTGGTGAGAGGGGCAATCAGCCCCAGCATTTT
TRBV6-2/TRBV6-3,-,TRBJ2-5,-,CASSYSRGLGTQYF,TGTGCCAGCAGTTACTCGAGAGGGCTGGGGACCCAGTACTTC
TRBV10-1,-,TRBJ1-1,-,CASSEGRGTTEAFF,TGCGCCAGCAGTGAGGGCAGGGGAACCACTGAAGCTTTCTTT
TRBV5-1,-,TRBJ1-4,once,CASSLQVGEEKLFF,TGCGCCAGCAGCTTACAGGTTGGAGAAGAAAAACTGTTTTTT
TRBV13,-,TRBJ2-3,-,CASSRSYDTQYF,TGTGCCAGCAGCCGGTCCTATGATACGCAGTATTTT
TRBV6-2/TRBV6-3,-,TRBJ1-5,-,CASSRSGTSYQPQHF,TGTGCCAGCAGTCGCTCCGGGACTTCTTACCAGCCCCAGCATTTT
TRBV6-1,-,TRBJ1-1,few,CASSEFGSRSEAFF,TGTGCCAGCAGTGAATTTGGGAGTAGATCTGAAGCTTTCTTT
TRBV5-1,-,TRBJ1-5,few,CASSLGGREANQPQHF,TGCGCCAGCAGCTTGGGGGGCAGGGAGGCCAATCAGCCCCAGCATTTT
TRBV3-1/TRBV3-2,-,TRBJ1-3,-,CASSQGSPGSGNTIYF,TGTGCCAGCAGCCAAGGGTCTCCAGGCTCTGGAAACACCATATATTTT
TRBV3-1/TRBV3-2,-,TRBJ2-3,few,CASSPGQSGTDTQYF,TGTGCCAGCAGCCCAGGGCAGTCGGGCACAGATACGCAGTATTTT
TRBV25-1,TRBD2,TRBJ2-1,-,CASSTSGSRNEQFF,TGTGCCAGCAGTACAAGCGGGAGTCGTAATGAGCAGTTCTTC
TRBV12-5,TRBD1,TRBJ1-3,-,CASGLDPRQGAKGNTIYF,TGTGCTAGTGGTTTGGACCCTCGACAGGGGGCGAAGGGAAACACCATATATTTT
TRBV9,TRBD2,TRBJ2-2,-,CASSVATSGTGELFF,TGTGCCAGCAGCGTGGCTACTAGCGGAACCGGGGAGCTGTTTTTT
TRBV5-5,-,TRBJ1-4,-,CASSLAGVGEKLFF,TGTGCCAGCAGCTTAGCAGGCGTGGGTGAAAAACTGTTTTTT
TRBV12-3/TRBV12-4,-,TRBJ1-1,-,CASSFQGSTEAFF,TGTGCCAGCAGTTTTCAGGGAAGCACTGAAGCTTTCTTT
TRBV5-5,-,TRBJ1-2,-,CASSLQGTNYGYTF,TGTGCCAGCAGCTTGCAGGGGACTAACTATGGCTACACCTTC
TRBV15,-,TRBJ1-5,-,CATRREGMGNQPQHF,TGTGCCACAAGAAGGGAGGGAATGGGCAATCAGCCCCAGCATTTT
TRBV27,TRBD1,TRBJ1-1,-,CASSWGQGRTEAFF,TGTGCCAGCAGTTGGGGACAGGGAAGGACTGAAGCTTTCTTT
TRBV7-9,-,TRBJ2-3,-,CASSLAEIGGFTDTQYF,TGTGCCAGCAGCTTAGCGGAAATAGGGGGATTCACAGATACGCAGTATTTT
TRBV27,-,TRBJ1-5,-,CASSPRQFGSNQPQHF,TGTGCCAGCAGTCCCCGACAGTTTGGGAGCAATCAGCCCCAGCATTTT
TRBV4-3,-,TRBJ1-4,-,CASSQDFDEKLFF,TGCGCCAGCAGCCAAGACTTCGATGAAAAACTGTTTTTT
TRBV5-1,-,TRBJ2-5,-,CASSLALGAKTQYF,TGCGCCAGCAGCTTGGCCTTAGGGGCGAAGACCCAGTACTTC
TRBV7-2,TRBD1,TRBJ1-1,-,CASSGDSFNTEAFF,TGTGCCAGCAGCGGGGACAGCTTTAACACTGAAGCTTTCTTT
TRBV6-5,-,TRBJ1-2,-,CASSPRPNYGYTF,TGTGCCAGCAGCCCCCGTCCTAACTATGGCTACACCTTC
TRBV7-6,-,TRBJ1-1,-,CASSLVPGQNTEAFF,TGTGCCAGCAGCTTAGTCCCGGGACAGAACACTGAAGCTTTCTTT
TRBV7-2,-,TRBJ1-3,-,CASSLVHSGNTIYF,TGTGCCAGCAGCTTAGTCCACAGCGGAAACACCATATATTTT
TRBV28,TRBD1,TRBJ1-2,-,CASSPRRQGAFGYTF,TGTGCCAGCAGCCCTCGGAGACAGGGTGCTTTCGGCTACACCTTC
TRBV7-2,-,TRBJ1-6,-,CASSLVPGPYNSPLHF,TGTGCCAGCAGCTTAGTCCCAGGCCCTTATAATTCACCCCTCCACTTT
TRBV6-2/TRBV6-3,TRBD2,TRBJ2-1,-,CASSDTTSGAIQEQFF,TGTGCCAGCAGCGATACCACTAGCGGGGCAATTCAAGAGCAGTTCTTC
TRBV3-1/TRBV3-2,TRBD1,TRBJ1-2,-,CASSQGWTGDYGYTF,TGTGCCAGCAGCCAAGGATGGACAGGCGACTATGGCTACACCTTC
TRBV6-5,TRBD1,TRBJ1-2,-,CASSLGQGAVYGYTF,TGTGCCAGCAGCCTTGGACAGGGGGCAGTATATGGCTACACCTTC
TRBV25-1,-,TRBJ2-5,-,CASIPIGVAQETQYF,TGTGCCAGCATCCCCATCGGGGTAGCTCAAGAGACCCAGTACTTC
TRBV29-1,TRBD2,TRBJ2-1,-,CSGGGGPREQFF,TGCAGCGGAGGCGGGGGGCCCCGTGAGCAGTTCTTC
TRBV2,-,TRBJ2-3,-,CASSGWQGKTDTQYF,TGTGCCAGCAGTGGGTGGCAGGGGAAGACAGATACGCAGTATTTT
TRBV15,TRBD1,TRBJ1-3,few,CATSSLGGAKGNTIYF,TGTGCCACCAGCAGTTTAGGGGGCGCGAAAGGAAACACCATATATTTT
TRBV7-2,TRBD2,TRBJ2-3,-,CASSSSGGGGTDTQYF,TGTGCCAGCAGCTCGAGCGGGGGAGGGGGCACAGATACGCAGTATTTT
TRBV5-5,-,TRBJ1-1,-,CASFPLSGDLMNTEAFF,TGTGCCAGCTTCCCCCTGTCCGGAGATCTTATGAACACTGAAGCTTTCTTT
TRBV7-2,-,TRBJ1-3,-,CASSRTASGNTIYF,TGTGCCAGCAGCCGGACAGCTTCTGGAAACACCATATATTTT
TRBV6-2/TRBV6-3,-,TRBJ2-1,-,CASSYSAGYNEQFF,TGTGCCAGCAGTTATAGTGCGGGGTACAATGAGCAGTTCTTC